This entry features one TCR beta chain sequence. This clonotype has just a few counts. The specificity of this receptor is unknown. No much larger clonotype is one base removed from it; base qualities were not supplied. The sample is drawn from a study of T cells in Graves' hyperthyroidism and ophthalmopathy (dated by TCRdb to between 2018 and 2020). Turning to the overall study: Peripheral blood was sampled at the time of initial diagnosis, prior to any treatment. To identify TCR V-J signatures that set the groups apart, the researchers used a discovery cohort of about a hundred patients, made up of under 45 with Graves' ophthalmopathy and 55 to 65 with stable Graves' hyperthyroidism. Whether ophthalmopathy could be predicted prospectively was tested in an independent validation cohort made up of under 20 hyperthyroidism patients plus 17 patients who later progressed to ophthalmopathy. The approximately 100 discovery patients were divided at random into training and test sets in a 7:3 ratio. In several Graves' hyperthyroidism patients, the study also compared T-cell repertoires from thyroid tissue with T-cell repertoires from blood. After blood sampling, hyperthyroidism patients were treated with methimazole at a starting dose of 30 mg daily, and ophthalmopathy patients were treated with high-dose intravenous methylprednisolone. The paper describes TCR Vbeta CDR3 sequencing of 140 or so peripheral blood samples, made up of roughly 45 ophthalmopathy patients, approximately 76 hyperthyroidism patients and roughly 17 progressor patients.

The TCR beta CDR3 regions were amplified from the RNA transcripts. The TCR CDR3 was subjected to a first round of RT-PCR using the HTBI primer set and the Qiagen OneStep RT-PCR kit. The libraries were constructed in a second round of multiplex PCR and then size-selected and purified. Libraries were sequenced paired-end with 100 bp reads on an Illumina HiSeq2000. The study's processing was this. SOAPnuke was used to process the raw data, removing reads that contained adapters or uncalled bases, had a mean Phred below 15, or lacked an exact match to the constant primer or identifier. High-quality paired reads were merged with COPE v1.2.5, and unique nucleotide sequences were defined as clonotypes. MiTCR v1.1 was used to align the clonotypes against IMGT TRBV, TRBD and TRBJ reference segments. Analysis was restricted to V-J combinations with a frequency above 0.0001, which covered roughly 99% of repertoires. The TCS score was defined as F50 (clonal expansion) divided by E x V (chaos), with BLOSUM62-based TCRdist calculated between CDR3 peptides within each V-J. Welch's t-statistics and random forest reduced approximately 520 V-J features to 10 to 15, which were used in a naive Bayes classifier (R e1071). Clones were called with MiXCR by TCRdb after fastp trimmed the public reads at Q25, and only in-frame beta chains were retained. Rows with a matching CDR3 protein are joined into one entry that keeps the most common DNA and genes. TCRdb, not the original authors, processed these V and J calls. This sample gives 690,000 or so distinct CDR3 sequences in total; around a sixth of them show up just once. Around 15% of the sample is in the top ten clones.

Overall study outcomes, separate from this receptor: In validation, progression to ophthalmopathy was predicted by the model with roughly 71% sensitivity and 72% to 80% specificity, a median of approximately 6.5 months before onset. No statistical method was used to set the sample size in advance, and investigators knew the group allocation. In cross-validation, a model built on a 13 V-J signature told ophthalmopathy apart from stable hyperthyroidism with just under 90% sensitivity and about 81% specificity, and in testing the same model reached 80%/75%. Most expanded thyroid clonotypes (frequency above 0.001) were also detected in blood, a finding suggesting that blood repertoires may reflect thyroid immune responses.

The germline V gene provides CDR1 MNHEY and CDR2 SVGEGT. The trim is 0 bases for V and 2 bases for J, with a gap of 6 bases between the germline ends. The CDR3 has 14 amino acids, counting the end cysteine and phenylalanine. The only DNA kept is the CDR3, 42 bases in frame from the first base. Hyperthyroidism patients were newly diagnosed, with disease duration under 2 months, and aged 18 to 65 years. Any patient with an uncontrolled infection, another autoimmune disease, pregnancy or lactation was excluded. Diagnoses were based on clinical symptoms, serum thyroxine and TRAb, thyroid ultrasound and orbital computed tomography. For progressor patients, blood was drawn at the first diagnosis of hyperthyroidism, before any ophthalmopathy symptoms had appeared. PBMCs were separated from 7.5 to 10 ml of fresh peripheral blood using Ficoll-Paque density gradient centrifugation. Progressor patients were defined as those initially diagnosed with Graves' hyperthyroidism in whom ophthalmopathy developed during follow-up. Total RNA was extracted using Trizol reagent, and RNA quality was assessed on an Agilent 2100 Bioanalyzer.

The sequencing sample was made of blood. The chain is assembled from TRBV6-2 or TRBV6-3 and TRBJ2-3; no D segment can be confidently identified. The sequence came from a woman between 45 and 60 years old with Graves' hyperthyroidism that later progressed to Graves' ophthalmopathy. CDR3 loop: CASSYSQITDTQYF. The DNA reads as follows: TGTGCCAGCAGTTACTCGCAGATCACAGATACGCAGTATTTT.